Included here is one T cell receptor beta chain sequence, with context. The sample originates from a study of blood T cell repertoires in COVID-19. The method was immunoSEQ multiplex PCR; TCRdb's version includes in-frame clones alone and lacks a portion of them. Here the sample spans about 180,000 clones, roughly 77% being singletons. Enrolment of Seattle patients took place during active infection, and they were followed longitudinally. Sequenced: peripheral blood. The sequence was collected from a woman over 75 with COVID-19, enrolled during active disease.

The CDR3 sequence is CASSTGTSGRNEQFF. In nucleotides, the CDR3 is TGCGCCAGCAGCACCGGGACTAGCGGGAGAAATGAGCAGTTCTTC. This chain connects TRBV5-1 to TRBJ2-1; 14 bases are shared with TRBD2. The CDR3 is made up of 15 amino acids. Trimming took 4 bases from V and 7 from J; bases not matched to a gene: 4. Germline V gene lookup returns CDR1 SGHRS and CDR2 YFSETQ.